This is a list of T cell receptor beta chains from one sample in a study of OX40 agonist ivuxolimab in advanced cancers. TCRdb's table, derived via immunoSEQ multiplex PCR, lists solely in-frame clones and lacks some. The sample has 72,000 or so clones, roughly 80% seen once. The specimen was CD4+ or CD8+ T cells sorted from blood, collected in a trial of the OX40 agonist ivuxolimab. The receptors here all came from an adult with an advanced solid tumor such as melanoma, head and neck, liver or kidney cancer. The CDR3 runs from the conserved cysteine through the conserved F or W. A D gene is named only where the DNA matches it firmly. The listing skips clone size in some rows; elsewhere it reads once, few, many or a size class.

V gene: TRBV2
J gene: TRBJ1-1
CDR3 length: 12
D gene: -
clone size: many
CDR3 protein: CASSEQGPEAFF
CDR3 DNA: TGTGCCAGCAGTGAACAGGGGCCTGAAGCTTTCTTT

V gene: TRBV2
J gene: TRBJ1-3
CDR3 length: 16
D gene: -
clone size: -
CDR3 protein: CASSERNRQTGNTIYF
CDR3 DNA: TGTGCCAGCAGTGAGAGGAATAGACAAACTGGAAACACCATATATTTT

V gene: TRBV29-1
J gene: TRBJ2-7
CDR3 length: 14
D gene: -
clone size: -
CDR3 protein: CSVLFTANTYEQYF
CDR3 DNA: TGCAGCGTTCTCTTTACTGCTAATACCTACGAGCAGTACTTC

V gene: TRBV28
J gene: TRBJ2-3
CDR3 length: 16
D gene: TRBD2
clone size: -
CDR3 protein: CASSSTGTSGGALQYF
CDR3 DNA: TGTGCCAGCAGTTCGACCGGGACTAGCGGGGGGGCCCTTCAGTATTTT

V gene: TRBV4-1
J gene: TRBJ2-3
CDR3 length: 13
D gene: -
clone size: once
CDR3 protein: CASSQEPTDTQYF
CDR3 DNA: TGCGCCAGCAGCCAAGAACCCACAGATACGCAGTATTTT

V gene: TRBV7-3
J gene: TRBJ1-2
CDR3 length: 13
D gene: TRBD1
clone size: -
CDR3 protein: CASSPDRGQGYTF
CDR3 DNA: TGTGCCAGCAGCCCCGACAGGGGGCAAGGCTACACCTTC

V gene: TRBV25-1
J gene: TRBJ2-7
CDR3 length: 14
D gene: TRBD1
clone size: -
CDR3 protein: CASQGTGSSYEQYF
CDR3 DNA: TGTGCCAGCCAGGGGACAGGGAGCTCCTACGAGCAGTACTTC

V gene: TRBV7-3
J gene: TRBJ2-3
CDR3 length: 13
D gene: -
clone size: -
CDR3 protein: CASSVGPSDTQYF
CDR3 DNA: TGTGCCAGCAGCGTGGGCCCATCCGATACGCAGTATTTT

V gene: TRBV5-1
J gene: TRBJ2-4
CDR3 length: 16
D gene: -
clone size: few
CDR3 protein: CASSLEGHPAKNIQYF
CDR3 DNA: TGCGCCAGCAGCTTGGAGGGACACCCAGCCAAAAACATTCAGTACTTC

V gene: TRBV5-1
J gene: TRBJ2-5
CDR3 length: 16
D gene: TRBD2
clone size: -
CDR3 protein: CASSLEGTSGGETQYF
CDR3 DNA: TGCGCCAGCAGCTTGGAGGGGACTAGCGGGGGTGAGACCCAGTACTTC

V gene: TRBV6-6
J gene: TRBJ2-7
CDR3 length: 15
D gene: TRBD1
clone size: -
CDR3 protein: CASSGPRQGSYEQYF
CDR3 DNA: TGTGCCAGCAGTGGTCCAAGACAGGGATCCTACGAGCAGTACTTC

V gene: TRBV7-2
J gene: TRBJ2-7
CDR3 length: 18
D gene: TRBD2
clone size: -
CDR3 protein: CASSSLPGLAGAPYEQYF
CDR3 DNA: TGTGCCAGCAGCTCCCTACCAGGACTAGCGGGGGCACCCTACGAGCAGTACTTC

V gene: TRBV15
J gene: TRBJ2-7
CDR3 length: 15
D gene: -
clone size: -
CDR3 protein: CATSREERVSYEQYF
CDR3 DNA: TGTGCCACCAGCAGAGAGGAGAGGGTCAGCTACGAGCAGTACTTC

V gene: TRBV11-2
J gene: TRBJ1-1
CDR3 length: 18
D gene: -
clone size: -
CDR3 protein: CASSPLSMTMIMNTEAFF
CDR3 DNA: TGTGCCAGCAGCCCCCTGAGCATGACCATGATAATGAACACTGAAGCTTTCTTT

V gene: TRBV5-6
J gene: TRBJ1-2
CDR3 length: 15
D gene: TRBD1
clone size: -
CDR3 protein: CASSSETGVNYGYTF
CDR3 DNA: TGTGCCAGCAGCTCCGAGACAGGGGTTAACTATGGCTACACCTTC

V gene: TRBV18
J gene: TRBJ1-1
CDR3 length: 13
D gene: -
clone size: -
CDR3 protein: CASQGVMNTEAFF
CDR3 DNA: TGTGCCAGCCAAGGGGTTATGAACACTGAAGCTTTCTTT

V gene: TRBV5-1
J gene: TRBJ1-4
CDR3 length: 15
D gene: -
clone size: -
CDR3 protein: CASSLAQAPREKLFF
CDR3 DNA: TGCGCCAGCAGCTTGGCACAGGCCCCTCGTGAAAAACTGTTTTTT

V gene: TRBV28
J gene: TRBJ1-2
CDR3 length: 12
D gene: -
clone size: -
CDR3 protein: CASSPTPKGYTF
CDR3 DNA: TGTGCCAGCAGTCCAACCCCCAAAGGCTACACCTTC

V gene: TRBV28
J gene: TRBJ2-7
CDR3 length: 13
D gene: -
clone size: -
CDR3 protein: CASSPPLTHEQYF
CDR3 DNA: TGTGCCAGCAGCCCCCCTTTGACCCACGAGCAGTACTTC

V gene: TRBV6-5
J gene: TRBJ2-5
CDR3 length: 15
D gene: -
clone size: once
CDR3 protein: CASSYSSGQRETQYF
CDR3 DNA: TGTGCCAGCAGTTACTCGTCCGGACAGAGGGAGACCCAGTACTTC

V gene: TRBV18
J gene: TRBJ2-3
CDR3 length: 15
D gene: TRBD1
clone size: -
CDR3 protein: CASSLGQGRADTQYF
CDR3 DNA: TGTGCCAGCTCACTTGGACAGGGAAGGGCAGATACGCAGTATTTT

V gene: TRBV4-2
J gene: TRBJ1-1
CDR3 length: 16
D gene: -
clone size: few
CDR3 protein: CASSQATGGLNTEAFF
CDR3 DNA: TGTGCCAGCAGCCAAGCGACCGGGGGGCTGAACACTGAAGCTTTCTTT

V gene: TRBV7-2
J gene: TRBJ1-1
CDR3 length: 14
D gene: -
clone size: -
CDR3 protein: CASSLSSGGTEAFF
CDR3 DNA: TGTGCCAGCAGCTTATCGAGCGGGGGCACTGAAGCTTTCTTT

V gene: TRBV4-1
J gene: TRBJ1-3
CDR3 length: 18
D gene: -
clone size: -
CDR3 protein: CASSQALDFPDIGNTIYF
CDR3 DNA: TGCGCCAGCAGCCAAGCATTGGACTTCCCCGATATTGGAAACACCATATATTTT

V gene: TRBV9
J gene: TRBJ2-3
CDR3 length: 12
D gene: -
clone size: -
CDR3 protein: CASSVESGAQYF
CDR3 DNA: TGTGCCAGCAGCGTAGAAAGTGGCGCCCAGTATTTT

V gene: TRBV5-4
J gene: TRBJ2-1
CDR3 length: 15
D gene: TRBD2
clone size: -
CDR3 protein: CASMGRGGLYNEQFF
CDR3 DNA: TGTGCCAGCATGGGGCGGGGGGGCTTGTACAATGAGCAGTTCTTC

V gene: TRBV5-1
J gene: TRBJ2-1
CDR3 length: 15
D gene: TRBD1
clone size: -
CDR3 protein: CASSSGDRGDNEQFF
CDR3 DNA: TGCGCCAGCAGCTCAGGGGACAGGGGGGACAATGAGCAGTTCTTC

V gene: TRBV28
J gene: TRBJ2-3
CDR3 length: 14
D gene: -
clone size: once
CDR3 protein: CASSPPGAARYLDF
CDR3 DNA: TGTGCCAGCAGTCCTCCAGGCGCGGCCAGGTACTTGGATTTT

V gene: TRBV25-1
J gene: TRBJ1-4
CDR3 length: 16
D gene: TRBD1
clone size: -
CDR3 protein: CASSELGAGQEEKLFF
CDR3 DNA: TGTGCCAGCAGTGAATTAGGAGCGGGACAGGAAGAAAAACTGTTTTTT

V gene: TRBV11-1
J gene: TRBJ2-7
CDR3 length: 13
D gene: -
clone size: -
CDR3 protein: CASSLLQGREQYF
CDR3 DNA: TGTGCCAGCAGCTTATTACAGGGTCGTGAGCAGTACTTC

V gene: TRBV6-1
J gene: TRBJ2-3
CDR3 length: 16
D gene: TRBD2
clone size: -
CDR3 protein: CASSGLAGGFTDTQYF
CDR3 DNA: TGTGCCAGCAGTGGGCTAGCGGGGGGCTTCACAGATACGCAGTATTTT

V gene: TRBV6-1
J gene: TRBJ2-2
CDR3 length: 16
D gene: TRBD1
clone size: -
CDR3 protein: CASSERQGAGTGELFF
CDR3 DNA: TGTGCCAGCAGTGAACGACAGGGGGCCGGCACCGGGGAGCTGTTTTTT

V gene: TRBV5-1
J gene: TRBJ2-5
CDR3 length: 14
D gene: -
clone size: -
CDR3 protein: CASSFGGPGETQYF
CDR3 DNA: TGCGCCAGCAGCTTCGGGGGTCCGGGGGAGACCCAGTACTTC

V gene: TRBV7-2
J gene: TRBJ1-1
CDR3 length: 15
D gene: TRBD1
clone size: -
CDR3 protein: CASSSHGTGGTEAFF
CDR3 DNA: TGTGCCAGCAGCTCCCACGGGACAGGGGGCACTGAAGCTTTCTTT

V gene: TRBV7-9
J gene: TRBJ2-7
CDR3 length: 16
D gene: -
clone size: -
CDR3 protein: CASSLRDTGSTYEQYF
CDR3 DNA: TGTGCCAGCAGCTTAAGGGACACGGGGTCAACGTACGAGCAGTACTTC

V gene: TRBV4-1
J gene: TRBJ1-2
CDR3 length: 15
D gene: TRBD1
clone size: -
CDR3 protein: CASSQSSTGGGIYTF
CDR3 DNA: TGCGCCAGCAGCCAATCATCCACAGGGGGAGGAATCTACACCTTC

V gene: TRBV19
J gene: TRBJ1-1
CDR3 length: 15
D gene: TRBD1
clone size: -
CDR3 protein: CASSTRGQGGTEAFF
CDR3 DNA: TGTGCCAGTAGTACGAGGGGACAGGGTGGGACTGAAGCTTTCTTT

V gene: TRBV9
J gene: TRBJ2-5
CDR3 length: 16
D gene: TRBD2
clone size: -
CDR3 protein: CASSVSSAGLQETQYF
CDR3 DNA: TGTGCCAGCAGCGTTAGTTCAGCGGGACTCCAAGAGACCCAGTACTTC

V gene: TRBV4-2
J gene: TRBJ2-2
CDR3 length: 16
D gene: TRBD1
clone size: -
CDR3 protein: CASSRQGQGSTGELFF
CDR3 DNA: TGTGCCAGCAGCCGCCAGGGACAGGGAAGCACCGGGGAGCTGTTTTTT

V gene: TRBV2
J gene: TRBJ1-1
CDR3 length: 14
D gene: -
clone size: -
CDR3 protein: CASTKGVRDTEAFF
CDR3 DNA: TGTGCCAGCACTAAAGGGGTCAGGGACACTGAAGCTTTCTTT